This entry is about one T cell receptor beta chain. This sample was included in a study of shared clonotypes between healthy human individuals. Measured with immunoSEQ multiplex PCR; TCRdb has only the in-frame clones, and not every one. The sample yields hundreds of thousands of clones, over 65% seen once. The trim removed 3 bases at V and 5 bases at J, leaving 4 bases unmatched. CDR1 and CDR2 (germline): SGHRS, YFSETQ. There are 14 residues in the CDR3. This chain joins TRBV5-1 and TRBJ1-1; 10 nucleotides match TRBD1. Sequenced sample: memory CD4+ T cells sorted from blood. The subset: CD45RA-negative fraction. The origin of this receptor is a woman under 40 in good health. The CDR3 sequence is CASSWDRGGTEAFF. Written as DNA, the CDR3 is TGCGCCAGCAGCTGGGACAGGGGAGGAACTGAAGCTTTCTTT. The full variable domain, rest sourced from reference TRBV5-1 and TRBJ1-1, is KAGVTQTPRYLIKTRGQQVTLSCSPISGHRSVSWYQQTPGQGLQFLFEYFSETQRNKGNFPGRFSGRQFSNSRSEMNVSTLELGDSALYLCASSWDRGGTEAFFGQGTRLTVV.